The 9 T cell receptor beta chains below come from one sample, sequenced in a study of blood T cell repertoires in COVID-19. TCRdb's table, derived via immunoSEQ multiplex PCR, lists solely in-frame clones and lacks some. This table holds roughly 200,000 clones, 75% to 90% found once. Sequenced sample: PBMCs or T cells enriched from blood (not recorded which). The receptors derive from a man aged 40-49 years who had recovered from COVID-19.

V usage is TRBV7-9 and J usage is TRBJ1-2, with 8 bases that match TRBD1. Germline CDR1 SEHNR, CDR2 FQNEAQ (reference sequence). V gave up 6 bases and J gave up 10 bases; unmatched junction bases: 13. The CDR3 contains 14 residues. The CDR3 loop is CASSFSDRDVAYTF. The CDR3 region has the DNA TGTGCCAGCAGTTTCTCGGACAGGGACGTCGCCTACACCTTC.

The CDR3 region has the DNA TGTGCCAGTAGTATACGGGACAGGCCATCCGAGCAGTACTTC. Translated: CASSIRDRPSEQYF. V gene TRBV19 combines with J gene TRBJ2-7; TRBD1 agrees at 8 bases. The CDR3 consists of 14 residues. With 2 bases clipped from V and 6 bases from J, the junction kept 6 bases outside the gene matches. Per germline, CDR1 LNHDA and CDR2 SQIVND (reference sequence).

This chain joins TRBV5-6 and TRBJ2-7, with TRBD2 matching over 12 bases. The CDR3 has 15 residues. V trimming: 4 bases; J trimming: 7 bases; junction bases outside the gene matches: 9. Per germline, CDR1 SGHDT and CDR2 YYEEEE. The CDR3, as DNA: TGTGCCAGCAGCCCTCTAGCGGGGGGGCCACGGGAGCAGTACTTC. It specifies CASSPLAGGPREQYF.

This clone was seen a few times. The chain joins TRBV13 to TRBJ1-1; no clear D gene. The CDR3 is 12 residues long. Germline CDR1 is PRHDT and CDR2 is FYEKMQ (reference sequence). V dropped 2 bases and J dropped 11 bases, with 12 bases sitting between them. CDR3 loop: CASSLWPGEAFF. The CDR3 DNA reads TGTGCCAGCAGCTTATGGCCGGGAGAGGCTTTCTTT.

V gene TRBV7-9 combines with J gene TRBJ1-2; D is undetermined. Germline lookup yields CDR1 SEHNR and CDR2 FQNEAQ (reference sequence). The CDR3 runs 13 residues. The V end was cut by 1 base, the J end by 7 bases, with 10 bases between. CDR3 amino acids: CASSLGPSGGYTF. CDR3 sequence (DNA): TGTGCCAGCAGCTTAGGCCCCTCAGGTGGCTACACCTTC.

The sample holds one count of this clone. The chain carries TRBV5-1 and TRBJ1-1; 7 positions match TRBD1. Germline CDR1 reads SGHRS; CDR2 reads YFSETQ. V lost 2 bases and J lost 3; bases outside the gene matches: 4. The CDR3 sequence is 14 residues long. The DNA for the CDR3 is TGCGCCAGCAGCTTACACAGGGGAGACACTGAAGCTTTCTTT. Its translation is CASSLHRGDTEAFF.

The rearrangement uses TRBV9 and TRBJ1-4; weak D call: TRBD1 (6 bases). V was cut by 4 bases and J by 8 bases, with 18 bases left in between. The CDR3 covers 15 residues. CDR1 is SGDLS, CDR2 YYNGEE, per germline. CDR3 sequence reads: CASSPKSGGAEKLFF. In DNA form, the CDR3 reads TGTGCCAGCAGCCCCAAGTCGGGGGGGGCGGAAAAACTGTTTTTT. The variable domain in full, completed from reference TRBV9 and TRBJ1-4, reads DSGVTQTPKHLITATGQRVTLRCSPRSGDLSVYWYQQSLDQGLQFLIQYYNGEERAKGNILERFSAQQFPDLHSELNLSSLELGDSALYFCASSPKSGGAEKLFFGSGTQLSVL.

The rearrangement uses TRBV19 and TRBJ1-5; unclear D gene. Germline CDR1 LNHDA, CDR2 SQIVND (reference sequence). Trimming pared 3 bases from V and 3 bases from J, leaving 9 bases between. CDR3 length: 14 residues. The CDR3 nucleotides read TGTGCCAGTAGTATTGAGGCGGTCAATCAGCCCCAGCATTTT. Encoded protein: CASSIEAVNQPQHF.

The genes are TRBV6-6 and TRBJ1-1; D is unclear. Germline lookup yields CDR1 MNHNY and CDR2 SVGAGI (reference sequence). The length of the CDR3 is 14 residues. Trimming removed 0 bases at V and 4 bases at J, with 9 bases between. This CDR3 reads CASSYSSGSTEAFF. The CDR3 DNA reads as TGTGCCAGCAGTTACTCGTCGGGGTCCACTGAAGCTTTCTTT.